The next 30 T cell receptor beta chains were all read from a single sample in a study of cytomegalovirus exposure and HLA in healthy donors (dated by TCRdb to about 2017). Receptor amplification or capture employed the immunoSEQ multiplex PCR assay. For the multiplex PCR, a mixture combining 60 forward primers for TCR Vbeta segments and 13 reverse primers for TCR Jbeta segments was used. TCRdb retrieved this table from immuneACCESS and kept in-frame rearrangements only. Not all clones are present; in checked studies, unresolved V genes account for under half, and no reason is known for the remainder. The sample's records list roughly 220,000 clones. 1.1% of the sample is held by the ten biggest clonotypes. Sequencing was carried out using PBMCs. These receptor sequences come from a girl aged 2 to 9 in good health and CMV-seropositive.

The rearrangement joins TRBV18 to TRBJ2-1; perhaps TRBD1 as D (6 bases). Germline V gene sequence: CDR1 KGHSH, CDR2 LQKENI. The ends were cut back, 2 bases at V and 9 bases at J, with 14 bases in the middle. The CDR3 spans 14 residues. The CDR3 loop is CASSPEGVWGEQFF. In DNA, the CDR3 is TGTGCCAGCTCACCAGAGGGGGTTTGGGGTGAGCAGTTCTTC.

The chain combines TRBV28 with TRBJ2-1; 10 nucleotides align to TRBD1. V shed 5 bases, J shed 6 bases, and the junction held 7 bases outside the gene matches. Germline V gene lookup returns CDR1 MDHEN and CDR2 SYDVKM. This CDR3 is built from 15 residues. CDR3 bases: TGTGCCAGCAGTGCGCCGGGACAGGGGTTCAATGAGCAGTTCTTC. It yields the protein CASSAPGQGFNEQFF.

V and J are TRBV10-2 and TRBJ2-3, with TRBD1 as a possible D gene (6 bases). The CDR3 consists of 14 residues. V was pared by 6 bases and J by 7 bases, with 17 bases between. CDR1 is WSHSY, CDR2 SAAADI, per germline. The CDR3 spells CASSHDRLGNTQYF. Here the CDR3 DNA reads TGCGCCAGCAGCCATGACAGGCTAGGCAATACGCAGTATTTT.

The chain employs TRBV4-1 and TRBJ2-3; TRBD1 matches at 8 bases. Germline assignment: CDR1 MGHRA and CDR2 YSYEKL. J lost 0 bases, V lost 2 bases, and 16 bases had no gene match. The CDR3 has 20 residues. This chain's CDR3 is CASSQQRGTGPYTSTDTQYF. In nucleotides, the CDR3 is TGCGCCAGCAGCCAACAAAGGGGGACAGGCCCCTATACTAGCACAGATACGCAGTATTTT.

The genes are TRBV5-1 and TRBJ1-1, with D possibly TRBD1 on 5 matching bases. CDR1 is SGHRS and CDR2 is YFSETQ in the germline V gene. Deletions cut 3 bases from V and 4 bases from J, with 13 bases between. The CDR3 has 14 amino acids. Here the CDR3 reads CASSCGAGCTEAFF. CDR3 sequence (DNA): TGCGCCAGCAGCTGCGGGGCAGGGTGCACTGAAGCTTTCTTT.

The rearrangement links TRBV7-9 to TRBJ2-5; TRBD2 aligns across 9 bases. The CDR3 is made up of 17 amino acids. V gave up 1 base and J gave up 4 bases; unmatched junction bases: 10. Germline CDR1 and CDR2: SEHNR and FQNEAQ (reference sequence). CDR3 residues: CASSLGASGMGRETQYF. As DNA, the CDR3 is TGTGCCAGCAGCTTAGGGGCTAGCGGGATGGGTAGAGAGACCCAGTACTTC.

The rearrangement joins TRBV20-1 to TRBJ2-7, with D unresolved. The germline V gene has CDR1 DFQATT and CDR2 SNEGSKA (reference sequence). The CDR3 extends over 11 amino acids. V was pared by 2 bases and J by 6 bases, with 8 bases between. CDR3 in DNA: TGCAGTGCTAGACTAGTTACCGAGCAGTACTTC. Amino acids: CSARLVTEQYF.

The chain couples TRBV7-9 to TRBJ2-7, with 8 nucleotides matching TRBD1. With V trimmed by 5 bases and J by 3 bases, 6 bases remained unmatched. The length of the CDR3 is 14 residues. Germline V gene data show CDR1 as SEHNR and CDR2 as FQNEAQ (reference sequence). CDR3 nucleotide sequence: TGTGCCAGCAGCGTCGGGACAGGTAACTACGAGCAGTACTTC. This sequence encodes CASSVGTGNYEQYF.

CDR3 coding DNA: TGCGCCAGCAGCTTACTTAGCGGGAGGGCTCTGGATGAGCAGTTCTTC. Its protein is CASSLLSGRALDEQFF. This chain connects TRBV5-1 to TRBJ2-1, with 11 nucleotides matching TRBD2. Germline V gene sequence: CDR1 SGHRS, CDR2 YFSETQ. V trimming: 2 bases; J trimming: 8 bases; junction bases outside the gene matches: 9. This CDR3 region has 16 residues.

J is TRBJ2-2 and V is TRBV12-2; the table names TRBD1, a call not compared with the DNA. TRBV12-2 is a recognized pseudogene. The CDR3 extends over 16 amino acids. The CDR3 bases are TGTGCAAGTCGCCGTGCGGGGACAGGTAACACCGGGGAGCTGTTTTTT. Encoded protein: CASRRAGTGNTGELFF.

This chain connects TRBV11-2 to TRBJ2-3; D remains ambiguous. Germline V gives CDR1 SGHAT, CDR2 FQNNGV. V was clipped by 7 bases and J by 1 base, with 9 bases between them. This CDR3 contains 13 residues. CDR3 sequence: CASTVLGTDTQYF. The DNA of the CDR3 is TGTGCCAGCACGGTCTTAGGCACAGATACGCAGTATTTT.

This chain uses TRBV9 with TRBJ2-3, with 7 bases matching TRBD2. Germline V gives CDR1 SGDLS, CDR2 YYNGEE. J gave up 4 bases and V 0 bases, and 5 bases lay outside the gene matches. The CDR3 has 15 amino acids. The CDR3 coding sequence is TGTGCCAGCAGCGTAGTCGGGACTATCCCAGATACGCAGTATTTT. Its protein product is CASSVVGTIPDTQYF. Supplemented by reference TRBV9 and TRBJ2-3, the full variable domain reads DSGVTQTPKHLITATGQRVTLRCSPRSGDLSVYWYQQSLDQGLQFLIQYYNGEERAKGNILERFSAQQFPDLHSELNLSSLELGDSALYFCASSVVGTIPDTQYFGPGTRLTVL.

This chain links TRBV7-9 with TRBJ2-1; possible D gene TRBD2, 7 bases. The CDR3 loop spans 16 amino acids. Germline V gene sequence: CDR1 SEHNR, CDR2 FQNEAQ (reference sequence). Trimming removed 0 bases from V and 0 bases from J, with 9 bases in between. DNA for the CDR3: TGTGCCAGCAGCTTAGCTGGGGGGGCCTCCTACAATGAGCAGTTCTTC. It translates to CASSLAGGASYNEQFF.

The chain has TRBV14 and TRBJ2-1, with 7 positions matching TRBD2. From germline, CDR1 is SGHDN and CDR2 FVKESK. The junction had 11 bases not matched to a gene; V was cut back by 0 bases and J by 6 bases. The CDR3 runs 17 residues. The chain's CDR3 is CASSQELISGTRNEQFF. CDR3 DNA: TGTGCCAGCAGCCAAGAGCTCATCAGCGGGACGCGCAATGAGCAGTTCTTC.

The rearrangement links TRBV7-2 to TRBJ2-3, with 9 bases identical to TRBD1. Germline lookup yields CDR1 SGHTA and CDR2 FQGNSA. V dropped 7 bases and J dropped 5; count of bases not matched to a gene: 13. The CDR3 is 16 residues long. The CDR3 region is CASNPNSGTGRDTQYF. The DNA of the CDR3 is TGTGCCAGCAATCCCAATTCCGGGACAGGGCGAGATACGCAGTATTTT. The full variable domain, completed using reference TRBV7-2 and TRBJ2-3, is GAGVSQSPSNKVTEKGKDVELRCDPISGHTALYWYRQSLGQGLEFLIYFQGNSAPDKSGLPSDRFSAERTGGSVSTLTIQRTQQEDSAVYLCASNPNSGTGRDTQYFGPGTRLTVL.

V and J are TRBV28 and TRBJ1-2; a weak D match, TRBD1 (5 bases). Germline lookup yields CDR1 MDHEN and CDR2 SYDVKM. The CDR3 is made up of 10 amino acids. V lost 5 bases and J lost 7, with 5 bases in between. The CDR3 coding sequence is TGTGCCAGCAGTCAGGGTGGCTACACCTTC. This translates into CASSQGGYTF.

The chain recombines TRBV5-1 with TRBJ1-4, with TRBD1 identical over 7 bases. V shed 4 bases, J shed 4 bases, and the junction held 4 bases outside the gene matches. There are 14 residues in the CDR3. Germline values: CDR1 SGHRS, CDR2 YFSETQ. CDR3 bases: TGCGCCAGCAGCGTACAGGGGAATAATGAAAAACTGTTTTTT. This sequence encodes CASSVQGNNEKLFF.

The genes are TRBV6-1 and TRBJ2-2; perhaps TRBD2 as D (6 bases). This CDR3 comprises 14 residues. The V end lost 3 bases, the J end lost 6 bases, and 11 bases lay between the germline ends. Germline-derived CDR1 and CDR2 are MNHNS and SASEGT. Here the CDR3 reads CASSETRWSGELFF. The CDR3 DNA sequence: TGTGCCAGCAGTGAGACTAGGTGGTCCGGGGAGCTGTTTTTT.

The CDR3 sequence: CASSREGSGNQPQHF. CDR3 nucleotide sequence: TGTGCCAGCTCCCGGGAGGGGAGTGGTAATCAGCCCCAGCATTTT. The chain couples TRBV2 to TRBJ1-5; a possible D gene is TRBD1 (5 bases). From germline, CDR1 is SNHLY and CDR2 FYNNEI. The CDR3 sequence is 15 residues long. The germline V and J ends were trimmed by 8 bases and 4 bases, with 18 bases remaining between them. The entire variable domain, with the rest obtained from reference TRBV2 and TRBJ1-5, is as follows: EPEVTQTPSHQVTQMGQEVILRCVPISNHLYFYWYRQILGQKVEFLVSFYNNEISEKSEIFDDQFSVERPDGSNFTLKIRSTKLEDSAMYFCASSREGSGNQPQHFGDGTRLSIL.

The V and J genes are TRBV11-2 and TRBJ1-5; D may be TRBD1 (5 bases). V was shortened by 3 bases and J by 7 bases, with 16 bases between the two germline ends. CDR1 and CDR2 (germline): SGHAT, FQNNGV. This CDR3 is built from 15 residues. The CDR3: CASSFGSSGGQPQHF. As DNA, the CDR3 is TGTGCCAGCAGCTTTGGTTCTTCGGGGGGACAGCCCCAGCATTTT.

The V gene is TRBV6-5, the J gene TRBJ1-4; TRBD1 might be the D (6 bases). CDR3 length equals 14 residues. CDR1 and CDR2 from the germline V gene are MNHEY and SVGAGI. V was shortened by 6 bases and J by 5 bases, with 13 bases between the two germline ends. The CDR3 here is CASSPTGQNEKLFF. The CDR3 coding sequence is TGTGCCAGCAGCCCCACAGGGCAAAATGAAAAACTGTTTTTT.

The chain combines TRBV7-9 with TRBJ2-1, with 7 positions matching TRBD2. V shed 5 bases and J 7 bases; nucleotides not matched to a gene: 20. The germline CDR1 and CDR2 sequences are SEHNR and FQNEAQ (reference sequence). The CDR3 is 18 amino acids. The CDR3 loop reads CASSEISLGLTESNEQFF. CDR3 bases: TGTGCCAGCAGCGAAATTTCCCTGGGACTAACCGAGAGTAATGAGCAGTTCTTC. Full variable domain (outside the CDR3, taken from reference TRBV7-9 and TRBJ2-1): DTGVSQNPRHKITKRGQNVTFRCDPISEHNRLYWYRQTLGQGPEFLTYFQNEAQLEKSRLLSDRFSAERPKGSFSTLEIQRTEQGDSAMYLCASSEISLGLTESNEQFFGPGTRLTVL.

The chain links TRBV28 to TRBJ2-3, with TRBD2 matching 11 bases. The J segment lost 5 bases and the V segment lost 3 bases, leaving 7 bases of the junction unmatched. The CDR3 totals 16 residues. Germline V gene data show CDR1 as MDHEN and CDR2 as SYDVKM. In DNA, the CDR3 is TGTGCCAGCAGTTTTTTTCCGCTAGCGGGAGGAGATACGCAGTATTTT. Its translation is CASSFFPLAGGDTQYF.

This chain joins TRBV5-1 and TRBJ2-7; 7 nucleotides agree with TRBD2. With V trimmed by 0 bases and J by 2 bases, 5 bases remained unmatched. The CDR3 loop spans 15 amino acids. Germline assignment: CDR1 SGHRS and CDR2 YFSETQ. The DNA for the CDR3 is TGCGCCAGCAGCTTGGAGGCGGGAGCGGCCTACGAGCAGTACTTC. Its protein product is CASSLEAGAAYEQYF.

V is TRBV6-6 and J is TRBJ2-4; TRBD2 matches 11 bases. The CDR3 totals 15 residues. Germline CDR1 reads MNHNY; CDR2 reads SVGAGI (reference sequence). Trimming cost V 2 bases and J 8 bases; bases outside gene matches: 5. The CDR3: CASSYRLAGKDIQYF. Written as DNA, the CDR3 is TGTGCCAGCAGTTACCGACTAGCGGGAAAGGACATTCAGTACTTC.

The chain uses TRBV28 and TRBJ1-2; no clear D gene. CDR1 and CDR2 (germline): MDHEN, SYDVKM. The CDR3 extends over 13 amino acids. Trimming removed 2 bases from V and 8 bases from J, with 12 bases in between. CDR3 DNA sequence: TGTGCCAGCAGTTTACTCGGCAGGCAAGGCTACACCTTC. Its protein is CASSLLGRQGYTF.

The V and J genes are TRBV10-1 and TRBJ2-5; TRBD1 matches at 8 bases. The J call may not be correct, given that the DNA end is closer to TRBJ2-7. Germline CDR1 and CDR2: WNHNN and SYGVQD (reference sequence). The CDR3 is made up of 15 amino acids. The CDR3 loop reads CASSAADRVYSEQYF. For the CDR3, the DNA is TGCGCCAGCAGTGCCGCGGACAGGGTATACTCCGAGCAGTACTTC.

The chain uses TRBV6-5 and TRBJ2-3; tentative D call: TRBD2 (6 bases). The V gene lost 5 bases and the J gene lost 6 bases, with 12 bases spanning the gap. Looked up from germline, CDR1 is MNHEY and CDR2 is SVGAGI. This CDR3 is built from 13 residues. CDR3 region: CASSKGLLDTQYF. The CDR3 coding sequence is TGTGCCAGCAGTAAAGGACTACTCGATACGCAGTATTTT.

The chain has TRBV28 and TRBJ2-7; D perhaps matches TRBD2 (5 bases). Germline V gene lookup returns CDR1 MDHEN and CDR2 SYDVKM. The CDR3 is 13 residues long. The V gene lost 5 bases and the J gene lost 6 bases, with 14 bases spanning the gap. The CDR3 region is CASSPGGRGEQYF. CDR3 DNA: TGTGCCAGCAGTCCCGGCGGACGGGGCGAGCAGTACTTC. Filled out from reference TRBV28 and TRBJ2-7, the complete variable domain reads DVKVTQSSRYLVKRTGEKVFLECVQDMDHENMFWYRQDPGLGLRLIYFSYDVKMKEKGDIPEGYSVSREKKERFSLILESASTNQTSMYLCASSPGGRGEQYFGPGTRLTVT.

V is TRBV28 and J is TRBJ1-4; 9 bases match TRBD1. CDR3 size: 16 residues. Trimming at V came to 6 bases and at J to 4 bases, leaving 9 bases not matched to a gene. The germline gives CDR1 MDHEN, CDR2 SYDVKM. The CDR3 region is CASSPMGQGFNEKLFF. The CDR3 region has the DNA TGTGCCAGCAGCCCTATGGGACAGGGATTTAATGAAAAACTGTTTTTT.